These T cell receptor beta chains were read from a single sample in a study of blood T cell repertoires in COVID-19. Using immunoSEQ multiplex PCR, the repertoire was profiled, and TCRdb retains in-frame clones only, with some absent. The table records over 250,000 clones, around 83% of them present only once. Sequences were obtained from PBMCs or T cells enriched from blood (not recorded which). Receptor source: a man aged 35 to 55 who had been exposed to COVID-19. CDR3s include the opening cysteine and the closing phenylalanine or tryptophan. A D gene is named only where the DNA matches it firmly. Clone size is stated in some rows and not others, as once, few, many or a class when expanded.

TRBV5-5	TRBJ1-2	-	-	13	TGTGCCAGCAGCTTGGCTTCGGTCGGGGGCTACACCTTC	CASSLASVGGYTF
TRBV5-4	TRBJ2-1	-	TRBD2	13	TGTGCCAGCAGCGCGCCGGGAGGAATTGAGCAGTTCTTC	CASSAPGGIEQFF
TRBV29-1	TRBJ2-1	-	TRBD1	14	TGCAGCGTGGGACAGCGCCAGACAAACAATGAGCAGTTCTTC	CSVGQRQTNNEQFF
TRBV10-3	TRBJ2-7	few	-	13	TGTGCTGTCGTGGCGGGGCGCGACCACGAGCAGTACTTC	CAVVAGRDHEQYF
TRBV5-4	TRBJ2-3	-	-	16	TGTGCCAGCAGCCCCTTTGTGAGCGGGAGCACAGATACGCAGTATTTT	CASSPFVSGSTDTQYF
TRBV19	TRBJ2-3	-	-	11	TGTGCCAGTAGTAGGGACATCCTACAGTATTTT	CASSRDILQYF
TRBV5-4	TRBJ1-4	-	-	17	TGTGCCAGCAGCTTGGGTGGGGATCCGAGGGCTAATGAAAAACTGTTTTTT	CASSLGGDPRANEKLFF
TRBV7-9	TRBJ1-1	few	-	15	TGTGCCAGCAGCTTGCGGACAGATATGAACACTGAAGCTTTCTTT	CASSLRTDMNTEAFF
TRBV3-1/TRBV3-2	TRBJ1-6	-	TRBD1	14	TGTGCCAGCAGGCGGCAGGGGGCTTATTCACCCCTCCACTTT	CASRRQGAYSPLHF
TRBV5-1	TRBJ2-7	-	TRBD2	18	TGCGCCAGCAGCTCGCCGGGACTAGCGGGAGCACCCCCCTACGAGCAGTACTTC	CASSSPGLAGAPPYEQYF
TRBV27	TRBJ1-1	-	-	14	TGTGCCAGCAGTCTGGGGAGGATGAACACTGAAGCTTTCTTT	CASSLGRMNTEAFF
TRBV11-2	TRBJ2-7	-	-	14	TGTGCCAGCTCATTGGGGCTCGGCTCCTACGAGCAGTACTTC	CASSLGLGSYEQYF
TRBV4-1	TRBJ1-2	-	-	15	TGCGCCAGCAGCCAGTACTACGGGACTAACTATGGCTACACCTTC	CASSQYYGTNYGYTF
TRBV9	TRBJ2-1	-	TRBD2	16	TGTGCCAGCAGCCCTTCTAGCGGAAGCTCCTACAATGAGCAGTTCTTC	CASSPSSGSSYNEQFF
TRBV2	TRBJ1-1	-	-	13	TGTGCCAGCAACCAGGGGTTGAACACTGAAGCTTTCTTT	CASNQGLNTEAFF
TRBV29-1	TRBJ1-4	-	TRBD1	13	TGCAGCGCAGGGGTCACAGGGGGGGAAAAACTGTTTTTT	CSAGVTGGEKLFF
TRBV29-1	TRBJ1-1	-	-	13	TGCAGCGTACACAGCGGGGCAAACACTGAAGCTTTCTTT	CSVHSGANTEAFF
TRBV5-6	TRBJ2-5	once	-	13	TGTGCCAGCAGCTTTGAGGGGGACGAGACCCAGTACTTC	CASSFEGDETQYF
TRBV19	TRBJ2-1	-	-	13	TGTGCCAGTAGTAGTTTCCGATCAGGTGAGCAGTTCTTC	CASSSFRSGEQFF
TRBV7-2	TRBJ2-1	-	TRBD2	15	TGTGCCAGCAGCTTGGTCGCGGGAGGGTACAATGAGCAGTTCTTC	CASSLVAGGYNEQFF
TRBV1	TRBJ2-2	-	-	18	TGCACCAGCAGCCAAGAACAGCAGGTAGCGGGAGTACCCGGGGAGCTGTTTTTT	CTSSQEQQVAGVPGELFF
TRBV28	TRBJ2-3	-	-	11	TGTGCCAGCAGTGGGGCGGGAACGCAGTATTTT	CASSGAGTQYF
TRBV5-1	TRBJ2-3	-	-	16	TGCGCCAGCAGCGAGGGCCTCCAAGTGAGCACAGATACGCAGTATTTT	CASSEGLQVSTDTQYF
TRBV25-1	TRBJ2-5	-	-	13	TGTGCCAGCAGTGAACCTGGAGCGGAGACCCAGTACTTC	CASSEPGAETQYF
TRBV24-1	TRBJ2-2	-	TRBD2	15	TGTGCCACCGGGACGGCGGGAGTTAATACCGGGGAGCTGTTTTTT	CATGTAGVNTGELFF
TRBV7-9	TRBJ2-3	-	TRBD2	15	TGTGCCAGCAGTTCTACTAGCGGGCCCACAGATACGCAGTATTTT	CASSSTSGPTDTQYF
TRBV5-4	TRBJ2-3	-	-	12	TGTGCCAGCAGCTTGGCAGGAAATACGCAGTATTTT	CASSLAGNTQYF
TRBV7-8	TRBJ2-5	-	TRBD2	19	TGTGCCAGCAGCTTAGGAGGGACTAGCGGGTTCTGGGGGGGAGAGACCCAGTACTTC	CASSLGGTSGFWGGETQYF
TRBV4-1	TRBJ2-7	-	-	17	TGCGCCAGCAGCCATCATCCCGGAATAGCCCTCTCCTACGAGCAGTACTTC	CASSHHPGIALSYEQYF
TRBV7-8	TRBJ2-7	-	TRBD2	14	TGTGCCAGCGCCTCGCGGGAGGGGAACGAGGAGCAGTACTTC	CASASREGNEEQYF
TRBV27	TRBJ2-1	-	-	13	TGTGCCAGCAGTTTATATTTCCCGGATGAGCAGTTCTTC	CASSLYFPDEQFF
TRBV3-1/TRBV3-2	TRBJ1-2	-	-	15	TGTGCCAGCAGCCAAGTGTGGTCGGGGTACTATGGCTACACCTTC	CASSQVWSGYYGYTF
TRBV7-9	TRBJ1-1	-	-	15	TGTGCCAGCAGCTTAGAGGGGACTCCGCTCACTGAAGCTTTCTTT	CASSLEGTPLTEAFF
TRBV3-1/TRBV3-2	TRBJ2-7	-	-	11	TGTGCCAGCGGGACACTCTACGAGCAGTACTTC	CASGTLYEQYF
TRBV6-5	TRBJ2-7	-	-	14	TGTGCCAGCAGTTTGGGGCGGGGTGCCTACGAGCAGTACTTC	CASSLGRGAYEQYF
TRBV7-3	TRBJ2-3	-	-	14	TGTGCCAGCAGCTCATCCGGGACTGGGAGAACGCAGTATTTT	CASSSSGTGRTQYF
TRBV19	TRBJ1-2	once	-	14	TGTGCCAGTAGTAGATTGGGCCAGGGTGCTGGCTACACCTTC	CASSRLGQGAGYTF
TRBV15	TRBJ2-7	once	TRBD2	13	TGTGCCACCTCCCCGGGACTAGAATACGAGCAGTACTTC	CATSPGLEYEQYF
TRBV6-5	TRBJ2-2	-	TRBD1	15	TGTGCCAGCAGCCAAACCACAGGGGCGGGCGGGGAGCTGTTTTTT	CASSQTTGAGGELFF
TRBV24-1	TRBJ2-7	-	-	17	TGTGCCACCAGTGATCCAAAACAATCCACGGGGGGCGACGAGCAGTACTTC	CATSDPKQSTGGDEQYF
TRBV11-1	TRBJ2-2	-	TRBD2	16	TGTGCCAGCAGCTTAGCCGCAGCGGGAGTCCACGGGGAGCTGTTTTTT	CASSLAAAGVHGELFF
TRBV2	TRBJ1-1	-	-	12	TGTGCCAGCAGTGAAAGGGGTATCGAAGCTTTCTTT	CASSERGIEAFF
TRBV11-3	TRBJ2-6	-	-	15	TGTGCCAGCAGCTTACGGAGCTCTGGGGCCAACGTCCTGACTTTC	CASSLRSSGANVLTF
TRBV2	TRBJ2-3	-	-	11	TGTGCCAGCAGTGGGGCAAATACGCAGTATTTT	CASSGANTQYF
TRBV18	TRBJ2-2	-	-	18	TGTGCCAGCTCACCACCGTACGATCGGTTCACGAACACCGGGGAGCTGTTTTTT	CASSPPYDRFTNTGELFF
TRBV7-3	TRBJ1-2	-	TRBD1	15	TGTGCCAGCAGCTTCGGACAGGGGGCAGAGAATGGCTACACCTTC	CASSFGQGAENGYTF
TRBV6-5	TRBJ1-1	-	TRBD1	13	TGTGCCAGCAGTTACCCGACAGGGGGTGAAGCTTTCTTT	CASSYPTGGEAFF
TRBV24-1	TRBJ1-5	-	-	14	TGTGCCACCGGTACGCCGGGTAGCAATCAGCCCCAGCATTTT	CATGTPGSNQPQHF
TRBV28	TRBJ1-4	few	-	14	TGTGCCAGCAGTTCTAGGGGGATCGTTGAAAAACTGTTTTTT	CASSSRGIVEKLFF
TRBV30	TRBJ1-2	few	-	13	TGTGCCTGGACGGACGGCGGGGCATATGGCTACACCTTC	CAWTDGGAYGYTF
TRBV11-3	TRBJ2-1	-	TRBD2	14	TGTGCCAGCAGCCCCGGACTAGGGTCGACTGAGCAGTTCTTC	CASSPGLGSTEQFF